This T cell receptor beta chain was found in a study of T-cell memory formation after mild COVID-19. TCRdb called the 5' RACE reads again in MiXCR, with one record for every CDR3 protein. The repertoire holds about 400,000 distinct CDR3 sequences, with approximately 15% as singletons. Germline loops: CDR1 SGHKS, CDR2 YYEKEE (reference sequence). The CDR3 extends over 16 amino acids. V was clipped by 2 bases and J by 5 bases; unmatched bases: 7. This clonotype was counted between two and nine times. The antigen remains undetermined. Study-wide points: Cross-reactive memory seemingly joined, as some responding clones were found in pre-infection memory.

The V and J genes are TRBV5-5 and TRBJ1-6; TRBD1 matches 7 bases. This receptor was obtained from a man younger than 35 who had mild COVID-19 (a few samples of this study predate the infection). Cell type and time point are not known. The sample consisted of PBMCs or a T cell subset sorted from them (not recorded which). CDR3 DNA sequence: TGTGCCAGCAGCTTCGGGACAGCCCTGGATAATTCACCCCTCCACTTT. Protein: CASSFGTALDNSPLHF.